The 3 T cell receptor beta chains in this list originate from one sample, sequenced in a study of shared clonotypes between healthy human individuals. The table came from immunoSEQ multiplex PCR; TCRdb's copy has only in-frame clones and leaves some out. The table shows hundreds of thousands of clones, with under 80% occurring only once. Sequenced sample: memory CD4+ T cells sorted from blood. Subset of the sample: CD45RA-negative fraction. These receptors all stem from a woman aged 25-40 years in good health.

The rearrangement links TRBV2 to TRBJ1-3; perhaps TRBD1 as D (6 bases). The germline V gene has CDR1 SNHLY and CDR2 FYNNEI. This CDR3 is 13 amino acids long. V lost 4 bases and J lost 3, with 7 bases in between. CDR3 sequence: CASSAGDGNTIYF. CDR3 DNA: TGTGCCAGCAGTGCAGGGGATGGAAACACCATATATTTT.

V and J are TRBV28 and TRBJ1-2; 8 nucleotides line up with TRBD1. Germline trimming cut 4 bases from V and 8 bases from J; bases unmatched to any gene: 9. Looked up from germline, CDR1 is MDHEN and CDR2 is SYDVKM. The CDR3 length is 14 residues. CDR3 DNA: TGTGCCAGCAGTTCTTCAGGGGGCGCAAGCGGCTACACCTTC. Translating gives CASSSSGGASGYTF.

The rearrangement links TRBV2 to TRBJ1-6; D may be TRBD1 (5 bases). V was trimmed by 6 bases and J by 7 bases, leaving 10 bases between them. The CDR3 runs 13 residues. Germline values: CDR1 SNHLY, CDR2 FYNNEI. In DNA, the CDR3 is TGTGCCAGCAGGGGGGAGGGGAATTCACCCCTCCACTTT. This encodes CASRGEGNSPLHF.